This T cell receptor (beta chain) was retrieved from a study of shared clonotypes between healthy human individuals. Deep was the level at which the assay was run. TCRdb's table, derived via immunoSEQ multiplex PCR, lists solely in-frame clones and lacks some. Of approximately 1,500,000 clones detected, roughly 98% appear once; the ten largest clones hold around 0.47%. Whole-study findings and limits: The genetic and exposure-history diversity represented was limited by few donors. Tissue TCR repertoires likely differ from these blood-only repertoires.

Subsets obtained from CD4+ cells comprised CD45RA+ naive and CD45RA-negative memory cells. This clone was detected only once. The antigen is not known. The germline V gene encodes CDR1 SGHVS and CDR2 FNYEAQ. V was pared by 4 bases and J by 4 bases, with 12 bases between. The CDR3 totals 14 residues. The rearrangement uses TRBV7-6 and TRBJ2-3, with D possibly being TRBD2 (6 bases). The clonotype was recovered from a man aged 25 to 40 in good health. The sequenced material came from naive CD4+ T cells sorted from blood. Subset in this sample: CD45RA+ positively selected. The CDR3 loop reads CASSWGTAADTQYF. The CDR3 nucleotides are TGTGCCAGCAGCTGGGGGACTGCGGCAGATACGCAGTATTTT.